This T cell receptor beta chain is drawn from a study of spatial heterogeneity in lung cancer. General study findings and limits: Mutation counts in tumors were tracked by counts of expanded intratumoral alpha and beta TCRs.

The sample holds many counts of this clonotype. Its antigen is unknown. Time point defined: sample taken at primary tumor resection. The presence of a unique molecular identifier marked each TCR cDNA molecule. TCRdb itself ran the 5' RACE reads through MiXCR, one entry per CDR3 protein. In the table there are some 13,000 distinct CDR3 sequences, under 4% of which are singletons. V lost 6 bases and J 0 bases, leaving 11 bases between the germline ends. Germline values: CDR1 ENHRY, CDR2 SYGVKD. The CDR3 loop spans 14 amino acids. This chain joins TRBV10-3 and TRBJ1-2, with D tentatively TRBD1 (6 bases). The TCR comes from a male donor with early-stage non-small cell lung cancer. This specimen was lung tumor tissue, taken at surgery. The CDR3 loop is CAISQTGSNYGYTF. The CDR3 DNA sequence: TGTGCCATCAGCCAGACAGGTTCTAACTATGGCTACACCTTC.